Shown below are 11 T cell receptor beta chains from a single sample sequenced in a study of blood T cell repertoires in COVID-19. This table comes from immunoSEQ multiplex PCR, and its TCRdb copy is limited to in-frame clones, with some not included. There are about 280,000 clones in the sample; 85% to 90% occur only once, and 10% to 15% lies in the top ten. The sample consisted of peripheral blood. These receptors were taken from a human donor in a cohort sampled during active COVID-19.

The chain has TRBV21-1 and TRBJ2-7; whether TRBD1, the table's D call, matches the DNA was not checked. TRBV21-1 is labeled a pseudogene. CDR3 length: 17 residues. The chain's CDR3 is CASSKAVAQPRCDEQYF. The CDR3 region has the DNA TGTGCCAGCAGCAAGGCTGTGGCACAGCCTCGTTGCGACGAGCAGTACTTC.

The CDR3 loop is CASSPWTGRVAEAFF. In DNA form, the CDR3 reads TGTGCCAGTAGTCCTTGGACAGGTAGGGTGGCTGAAGCTTTCTTT. The rearrangement joins TRBV19 to TRBJ1-1; 7 bases map to TRBD1. The V gene's germline CDR1 is LNHDA and CDR2 SQIVND (reference sequence). With 5 bases clipped from V and 6 bases from J, the junction kept 12 bases outside the gene matches. The CDR3 has 15 residues.

This chain links TRBV9 with TRBJ2-3; 9 nucleotides agree with TRBD2. V shed 4 bases and J 3 bases; nucleotides not matched to a gene: 9. There are 16 residues in the CDR3. Germline V lookup: CDR1 SGDLS, CDR2 YYNGEE. CDR3 nucleotide sequence: TGTGCCAGCAGCCCAGCGGGGGGTCACGGAACAGATACGCAGTATTTT. Translating gives CASSPAGGHGTDTQYF.

This rearrangement joins TRBV7-9 to TRBJ2-3; possibly TRBD1 for D (7 bases). In germline, CDR1 is SEHNR, CDR2 FQNEAQ (reference sequence). V lost 4 bases and J lost 4, with 15 bases in between. This CDR3 region has 15 residues. Here the CDR3 DNA reads TGTGCCAGCAGCTACAGGGGAGGTGCCGCAGATACGCAGTATTTT. As protein: CASSYRGGAADTQYF.

This chain uses TRBV5-4 with TRBJ1-1; 7 nucleotides agree with TRBD1. Losses at the gene ends were 4 bases for V and 1 base for J; bases not matched to a gene: 7. Germline V gene data show CDR1 as SGHNT and CDR2 as YYREEE (reference sequence). This CDR3 has 15 amino acids. CDR3 nucleotide sequence: TGTGCCAGCAGCCCGATAGACAGGGCGAACACTGAAGCTTTCTTT. Translation gives CASSPIDRANTEAFF.

The CDR3 reads CATSRGGEDTEAFF. In DNA, the CDR3 is TGTGCCACCAGCCGAGGGGGAGAGGACACTGAAGCTTTCTTT. The chain joins TRBV15 to TRBJ1-1; D possibly corresponds to TRBD1 (6 bases). V lost 5 bases to trimming and J lost 3 bases, with 13 bases between them. The CDR3 consists of 14 residues. Germline V CDR1 and CDR2: LNHNV, YYDKDF (reference sequence).

Concerning this clone: The sample has other DNA sequences that encode this CDR3 too. The chain joins TRBV5-1 to TRBJ1-4; 7 nucleotides match TRBD1. The germline gives CDR1 SGHRS, CDR2 YFSETQ. V lost 3 bases and J lost 3; bases outside the gene matches: 2. The CDR3 runs to 14 residues. The chain's CDR3 is CASSSGQPNEKLFF. The CDR3 region has the DNA TGCGCCAGCAGCTCGGGACAGCCTAATGAAAAACTGTTTTTT.

The chain uses TRBV7-2 and TRBJ1-2; D gene unclear. The CDR3 is 14 amino acids. The V end lost 0 bases, the J end lost 2 bases, and 7 bases lay between the germline ends. CDR1 is SGHTA, CDR2 FQGNSA, per germline. The CDR3 nucleotides read TGTGCCAGCAGCTTAGCCCCCCTAAACTATGGCTACACCTTC. It codes for CASSLAPLNYGYTF.

V usage is TRBV7-8 and J usage is TRBJ2-4; the D gene is possibly TRBD2 (5 bases). The CDR3 runs 13 residues. Deletions cut 5 bases from V and 14 bases from J, with 19 bases between. CDR1 is SGHVS, CDR2 FQNEAQ, per germline. The CDR3 region is CASSPYSEAPEYF. CDR3 sequence (DNA): TGTGCCAGCAGCCCATACTCGGAGGCTCCAGAGTACTTC.

The sample holds one count of this clone. V gene TRBV15 combines with J gene TRBJ1-4; TRBD1 matches 9 bases. The CDR3 is 16 residues long. V trimming: 1 base; J trimming: 6 bases; junction bases outside the gene matches: 6. CDR1 is LNHNV and CDR2 is YYDKDF in the germline V gene (reference sequence). The CDR3 loop is CATSRAGDRVYEKLFF. The CDR3 nucleotides read TGTGCCACCAGCAGAGCGGGGGACAGGGTTTATGAAAAACTGTTTTTT.

CDR3 residues: CASSPPGLAGGEGKFF. CDR3 bases: TGTGCCAGCTCACCACCGGGACTAGCGGGAGGCGAGGGAAAGTTCTTC. V is TRBV18 and J is TRBJ2-1; 15 nucleotides line up with TRBD2. Per germline, CDR1 KGHSH and CDR2 LQKENI. The CDR3 runs 16 residues. V dropped 0 bases and J dropped 14; count of bases not matched to a gene: 8.